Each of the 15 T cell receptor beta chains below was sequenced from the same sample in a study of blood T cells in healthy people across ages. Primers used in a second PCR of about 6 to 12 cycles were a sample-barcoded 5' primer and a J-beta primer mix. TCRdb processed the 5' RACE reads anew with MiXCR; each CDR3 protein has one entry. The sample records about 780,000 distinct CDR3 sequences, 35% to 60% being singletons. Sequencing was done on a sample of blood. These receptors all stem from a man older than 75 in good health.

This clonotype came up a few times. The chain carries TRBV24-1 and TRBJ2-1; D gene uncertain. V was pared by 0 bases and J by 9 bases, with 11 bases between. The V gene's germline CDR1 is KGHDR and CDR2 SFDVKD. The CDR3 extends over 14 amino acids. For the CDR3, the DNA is TGTGCCACCAGTGATTTGCGAGGCGGCCGTGAGCAGTTCTTC. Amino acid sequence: CATSDLRGGREQFF.

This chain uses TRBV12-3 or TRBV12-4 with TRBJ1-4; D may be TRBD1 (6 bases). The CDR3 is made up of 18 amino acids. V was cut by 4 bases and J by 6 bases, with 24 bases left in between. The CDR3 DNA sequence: TGTGCCAGCAGTTCCCGGGCAACAGGGAGAGGAGCTGATGAAAAACTGTTTTTT. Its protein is CASSSRATGRGADEKLFF.

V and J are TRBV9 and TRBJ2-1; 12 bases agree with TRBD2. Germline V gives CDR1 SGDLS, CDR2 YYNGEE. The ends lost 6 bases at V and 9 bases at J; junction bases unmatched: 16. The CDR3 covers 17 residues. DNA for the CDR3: TGTGCCAGCACCAAGGACGGGACTAGCGGGCAAAGGGGTGAGCAGTTCTTC. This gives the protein CASTKDGTSGQRGEQFF.

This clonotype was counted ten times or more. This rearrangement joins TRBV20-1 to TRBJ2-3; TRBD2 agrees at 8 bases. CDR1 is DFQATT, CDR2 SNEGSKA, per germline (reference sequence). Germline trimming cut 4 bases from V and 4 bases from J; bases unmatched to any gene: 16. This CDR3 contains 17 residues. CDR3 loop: CSATLGENGLAADTQYF. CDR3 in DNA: TGCAGTGCTACCCTGGGGGAAAATGGACTAGCAGCAGATACGCAGTATTTT.

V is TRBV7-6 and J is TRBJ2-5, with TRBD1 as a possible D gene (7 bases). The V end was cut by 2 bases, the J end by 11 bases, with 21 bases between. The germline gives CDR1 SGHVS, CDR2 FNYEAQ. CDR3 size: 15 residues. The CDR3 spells CASSLTGSGGSEQYF. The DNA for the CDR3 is TGTGCCAGCAGCTTAACGGGCTCAGGGGGGAGTGAGCAGTACTTC.

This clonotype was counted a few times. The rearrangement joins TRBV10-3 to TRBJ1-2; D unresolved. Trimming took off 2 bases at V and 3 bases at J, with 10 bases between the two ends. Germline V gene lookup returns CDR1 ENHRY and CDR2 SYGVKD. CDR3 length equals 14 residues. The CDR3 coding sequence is TGTGCCATCAGTGAGGGCCCACCGGACTATGGCTACACCTTC. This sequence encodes CAISEGPPDYGYTF.

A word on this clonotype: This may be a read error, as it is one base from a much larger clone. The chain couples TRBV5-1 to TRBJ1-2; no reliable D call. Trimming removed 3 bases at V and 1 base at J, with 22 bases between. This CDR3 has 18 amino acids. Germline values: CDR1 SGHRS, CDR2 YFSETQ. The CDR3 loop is CASSSNLGAESINYGYTF. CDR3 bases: TGCGCCAGCAGCTCGAATCTGGGAGCAGAGAGTATTAACTATGGCTACACCTTC.

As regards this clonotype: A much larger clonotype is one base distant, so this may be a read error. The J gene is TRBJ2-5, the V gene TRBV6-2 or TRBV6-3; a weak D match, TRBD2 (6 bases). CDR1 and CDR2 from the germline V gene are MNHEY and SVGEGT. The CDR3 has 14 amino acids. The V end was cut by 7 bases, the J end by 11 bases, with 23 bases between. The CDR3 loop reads CASTSWEAYNEQYF. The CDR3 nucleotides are TGTGCCAGCACCTCTTGGGAGGCCTACAATGAGCAGTACTTC.

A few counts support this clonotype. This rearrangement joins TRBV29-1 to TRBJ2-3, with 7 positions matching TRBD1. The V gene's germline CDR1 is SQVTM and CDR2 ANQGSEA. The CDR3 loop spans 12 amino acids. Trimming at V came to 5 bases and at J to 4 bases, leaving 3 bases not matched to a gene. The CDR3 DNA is TGCAGCGTTAAGGGGGCAGCAGATACGCAGTATTTT. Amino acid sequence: CSVKGAADTQYF.

The DNA for the CDR3 is TGTGCCACCCGACGGCCCAATCAGCCCCAGCATTTT. Protein sequence: CATRRPNQPQHF. The chain recombines TRBV24-1 with TRBJ1-5; D remains unclear. The germline CDR1 and CDR2 sequences are KGHDR and SFDVKD. V dropped 9 bases and J dropped 3 bases, with 8 bases sitting between them. The CDR3 covers 12 residues.

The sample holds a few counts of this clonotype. CDR3 residues: CASSAGRGTYEQYF. CDR3 sequence (DNA): TGCGCCAGCAGCGCTGGACGGGGGACCTACGAGCAGTACTTC. This chain joins TRBV5-1 and TRBJ2-7; maybe TRBD2 (6 bases). The V gene lost 4 bases and the J gene lost 2 bases, with 13 bases spanning the gap. Germline CDR1 and CDR2: SGHRS and YFSETQ. CDR3 length equals 14 residues.

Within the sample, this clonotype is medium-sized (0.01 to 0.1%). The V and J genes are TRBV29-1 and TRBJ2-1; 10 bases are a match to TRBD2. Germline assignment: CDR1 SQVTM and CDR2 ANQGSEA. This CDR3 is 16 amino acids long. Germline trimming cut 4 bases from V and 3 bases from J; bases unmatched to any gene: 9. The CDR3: CSVVGGGTSVYNEQFF. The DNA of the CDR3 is TGCAGCGTTGTTGGGGGCGGGACTAGCGTCTACAATGAGCAGTTCTTC.

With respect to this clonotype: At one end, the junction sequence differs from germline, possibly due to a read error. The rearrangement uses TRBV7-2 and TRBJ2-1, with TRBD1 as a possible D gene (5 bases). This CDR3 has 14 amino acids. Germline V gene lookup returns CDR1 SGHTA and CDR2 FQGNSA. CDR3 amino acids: CASSLTAGYKEQFF. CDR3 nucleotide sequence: TGTGCCAGCAGCCTCACCGCAGGGTACAAGGAGCAGTTCTTC. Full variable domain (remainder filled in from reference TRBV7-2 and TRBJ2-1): GAGVSQSPSNKVTEKGKDVELRCDPISGHTALYWYRQSLGQGLEFLIYFQGNSAPDKSGLPSDRFSAERTGGSVSTLTIQRTQQEDSAVYLCASSLTAGYKEQFFGPGTRLTVL.

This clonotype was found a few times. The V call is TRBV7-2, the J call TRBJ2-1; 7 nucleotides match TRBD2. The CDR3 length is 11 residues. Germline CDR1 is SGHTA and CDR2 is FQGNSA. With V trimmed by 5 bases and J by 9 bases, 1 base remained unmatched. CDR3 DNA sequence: TGTGCCAGCAGCGCTAGCGGTGAGCAGTTCTTC. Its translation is CASSASGEQFF.

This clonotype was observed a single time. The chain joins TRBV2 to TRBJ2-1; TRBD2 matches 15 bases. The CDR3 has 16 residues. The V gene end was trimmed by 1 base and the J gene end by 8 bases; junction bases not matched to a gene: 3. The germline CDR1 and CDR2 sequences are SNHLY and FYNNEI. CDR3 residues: CASSEVGTSGGYEQFF. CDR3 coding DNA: TGTGCCAGCAGTGAAGTGGGGACTAGCGGGGGGTATGAGCAGTTCTTC.